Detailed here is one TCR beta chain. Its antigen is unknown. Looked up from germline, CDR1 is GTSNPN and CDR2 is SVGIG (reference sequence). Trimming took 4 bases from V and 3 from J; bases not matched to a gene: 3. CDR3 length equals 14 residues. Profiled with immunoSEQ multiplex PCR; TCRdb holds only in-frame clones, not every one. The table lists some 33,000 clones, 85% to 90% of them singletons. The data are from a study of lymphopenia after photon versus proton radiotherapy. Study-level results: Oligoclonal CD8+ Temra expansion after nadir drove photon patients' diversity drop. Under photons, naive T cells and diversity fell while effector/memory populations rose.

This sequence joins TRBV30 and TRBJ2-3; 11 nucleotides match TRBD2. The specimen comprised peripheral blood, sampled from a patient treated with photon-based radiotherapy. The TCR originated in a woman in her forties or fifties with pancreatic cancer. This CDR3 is CAWIAGGLTDTQYF. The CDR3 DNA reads TGTGCCTGGATAGCGGGAGGGCTAACAGATACGCAGTATTTT.